Presented here are 9 T cell receptor beta chains from one specimen sequenced in a study of post-analysis software for immune sequencing data. Study-wide points: Higher frequency in patients than in controls was seen for about five TRBV segments, with TRBV5-6, TRBV5-1 and TRBV20-1 among them.

Their antigens are not known. Unique molecular identifiers featured in each of the TCR beta cDNA libraries. TCRdb itself ran the PCR reads through MiXCR, one entry per CDR3 protein. The sample has 750,000 to 900,000 distinct CDR3 sequences; under 60% are singletons. Specimen: blood. All receptors come from a girl aged 10 to 17 with multiple sclerosis.

This clonotype was detected only a few times. This sequence joins TRBV29-1 and TRBJ2-1, with D unresolved. The length of the CDR3 is 11 residues. The V gene's germline CDR1 is SQVTM and CDR2 ANQGSEA. V lost 6 bases, J lost 3 bases, and 6 bases lay in between. CDR3 sequence reads: CSVSNYNEQFF. The DNA of the CDR3 is TGCAGCGTGTCCAACTACAATGAGCAGTTCTTC.

This clonotype was observed a few times. V usage is TRBV10-3 and J usage is TRBJ2-1; TRBD2 matches 7 bases. Germline CDR1 reads ENHRY; CDR2 reads SYGVKD. J lost 8 bases, V lost 3 bases, and 13 bases had no gene match. There are 16 residues in the CDR3. The CDR3 here is CAISDQAGQVTDEQFF. CDR3 nucleotide sequence: TGTGCCATCAGTGATCAAGCGGGGCAAGTGACAGATGAGCAGTTCTTC.

The V call is TRBV28, the J call TRBJ2-7; D might be TRBD1 (6 bases). This CDR3 is 15 amino acids long. CDR1 is MDHEN and CDR2 is SYDVKM in the germline V gene. V was pared by 4 bases and J by 0 bases, with 13 bases between. CDR3 bases: TGTGCCAGCAGTTCAGCTGGACAGCTCTCCTACGAGCAGTACTTC. It translates to CASSSAGQLSYEQYF.

The chain uses TRBV6-6 and TRBJ2-5; no clear D gene. V was shortened by 2 bases and J by 1 base, with 11 bases between the two germline ends. Germline V gives CDR1 MNHNY, CDR2 SVGAGI (reference sequence). This CDR3 has 15 amino acids. The CDR3 region has the DNA TGTGCCAGCAGTTACGTGGCGGCAGGCCAAGAGACCCAGTACTTC. Encoded protein: CASSYVAAGQETQYF.

This clonotype came up many times. This sequence joins TRBV12-3 or TRBV12-4 and TRBJ2-7, with D possibly being TRBD1 (5 bases). This CDR3 is built from 14 residues. V lost 5 bases and J lost 2, with 13 bases in between. The CDR3 sequence: CASSPSWGAYEQYF. The CDR3 DNA is TGTGCCAGCAGTCCCTCTTGGGGCGCCTACGAGCAGTACTTC.

This clonotype was counted between two and nine times. The V call is TRBV6-1, the J call TRBJ2-3; 10 nucleotides match TRBD1. The CDR3 runs to 17 residues. With 6 bases clipped from V and 6 bases from J, the junction kept 15 bases outside the gene matches. CDR1 is MNHNS, CDR2 SASEGT, per germline. CDR3 nucleotides: TGTGCCAGCAGCCAAAACCGACAGGGGGCTATTGGGGATACGCAGTATTTT. It specifies CASSQNRQGAIGDTQYF.

The CDR3 loop is CASSEFSGPYEQYF. The CDR3 DNA sequence: TGTGCCAGCAGTGAATTTAGCGGACCCTACGAGCAGTACTTC. The chain couples TRBV25-1 to TRBJ2-7; D possibly corresponds to TRBD2 (6 bases). V was trimmed by 1 base and J by 2 bases, leaving 9 bases between them. Looked up from germline, CDR1 is MGHDK and CDR2 is SYGVNS. The CDR3 length is 14 residues.

There are a few counts of this clonotype. This chain links TRBV5-1 with TRBJ2-7, with 8 nucleotides matching TRBD2. The germline gives CDR1 SGHRS, CDR2 YFSETQ. After removal of 1 base from V and 3 bases from J, the junction contained 9 bases not matched to a gene. CDR3 length: 16 residues. The CDR3 reads CASSLNSGTRNYEQYF. CDR3 DNA: TGCGCCAGCAGCTTGAACTCCGGGACTAGGAACTACGAGCAGTACTTC.

The chain recombines TRBV3-1 with TRBJ1-5; the D gene is possibly TRBD1 (5 bases). V was pared by 0 bases and J by 0 bases, with 27 bases between. The CDR3 has 22 amino acids. Per the germline V gene, CDR1 is LGHDT and CDR2 is YNNKEL (reference sequence). The CDR3 sequence is CASSQDLLAWAGLRHSNQPQHF. CDR3 nucleotide sequence: TGTGCCAGCAGCCAAGATCTCCTCGCCTGGGCAGGGCTTCGTCATAGCAATCAGCCCCAGCATTTT.